A selection of T cell receptor beta chains follows, all from one sample in a study of shared clonotypes between healthy human individuals. Profiled with immunoSEQ multiplex PCR; TCRdb holds only in-frame clones, not every one. This table holds around 2,000,000 clones, approximately 94% found once. Source material: naive CD8+ T cells sorted from blood. These receptors were taken from a man younger than 30 in good health. Each CDR3 is given with its conserved first and last residue.

v_call: TRBV7-9
j_call: TRBJ2-7
cdr3_aa: CASSWGGGTYEQYF

v_call: TRBV6-6
j_call: TRBJ2-1
cdr3_aa: CASRETESYNEQFF

v_call: TRBV10-3
j_call: TRBJ1-4
cdr3_aa: CAISESWVQEKLFF

v_call: TRBV30
j_call: TRBJ1-3
cdr3_aa: CAWSGVYSGNTIYF

v_call: TRBV27
j_call: TRBJ1-2
cdr3_aa: CASSLLGQGALGGYTF

v_call: TRBV7-2
j_call: TRBJ2-1
cdr3_aa: CASTPSGGYNEQFF

v_call: TRBV28
j_call: TRBJ2-1
cdr3_aa: CASSLSGGSYNEQFF

v_call: TRBV5-1
j_call: TRBJ2-7
cdr3_aa: CASALRDRLDEQYF

v_call: TRBV9
j_call: TRBJ2-1
cdr3_aa: CASSPSGADEQFF

v_call: TRBV5-8
j_call: TRBJ2-7
cdr3_aa: CASSLGGGYEQYF

v_call: TRBV19
j_call: TRBJ1-5
cdr3_aa: CASSIDWAGNQPQHF

v_call: TRBV27
j_call: TRBJ2-1
cdr3_aa: CASSRRNNEQFF

v_call: TRBV27
j_call: TRBJ2-3
cdr3_aa: CASSLGSGGGLRDTQYF

v_call: TRBV13
j_call: TRBJ2-7
cdr3_aa: CASSLRTLTYEQYF

v_call: TRBV15
j_call: TRBJ1-4
cdr3_aa: CATSRYTNPNEKLFF

v_call: TRBV11-2
j_call: TRBJ2-7
cdr3_aa: CASSLVGNGQYF

v_call: TRBV5-6
j_call: TRBJ1-5
cdr3_aa: CASSPPWSNQPQHF

v_call: TRBV11-2
j_call: TRBJ2-5
cdr3_aa: CASRHPSSETQYF

v_call: TRBV6-5
j_call: TRBJ2-7
cdr3_aa: CASSYETSGSWEQYF

v_call: TRBV2
j_call: TRBJ2-5
cdr3_aa: CASSEEGWGLSGETQYF

v_call: TRBV6-6
j_call: TRBJ2-1
cdr3_aa: CASTLKGSGYNEQFF

v_call: TRBV27
j_call: TRBJ2-5
cdr3_aa: CASSDAGHQPETQYF

v_call: TRBV18
j_call: TRBJ2-7
cdr3_aa: CASSPVASGSYEQYF

v_call: TRBV30
j_call: TRBJ2-3
cdr3_aa: CAWSSSAHTDTQYF

v_call: TRBV14
j_call: TRBJ2-7
cdr3_aa: CASSQETGTEQYF

v_call: TRBV9
j_call: TRBJ2-1
cdr3_aa: CASSVEGTQNNEQFF

v_call: TRBV9
j_call: TRBJ2-7
cdr3_aa: CASSLSGSEQYF

v_call: TRBV6-1
j_call: TRBJ2-3
cdr3_aa: CASSEAGGGPDTQYF

v_call: TRBV21-1
j_call: TRBJ2-7
cdr3_aa: CASSKGGPYPSYEQYF

v_call: TRBV7-9
j_call: TRBJ2-7
cdr3_aa: CASSPGLAETYEQYF

v_call: TRBV27
j_call: TRBJ2-4
cdr3_aa: CASRHRQGELDIQYF

v_call: TRBV7-9
j_call: TRBJ2-1
cdr3_aa: CASSGGLSSYNEQFF

v_call: TRBV28
j_call: TRBJ2-3
cdr3_aa: CASSLGALTDTQYF

v_call: TRBV6-5
j_call: TRBJ1-4
cdr3_aa: CASSPGGGEKLFF

v_call: TRBV7-6
j_call: TRBJ1-1
cdr3_aa: CASSLVANTEAFF

v_call: TRBV11-2
j_call: TRBJ2-7
cdr3_aa: CASRFGQGDYEQYF

v_call: TRBV13
j_call: TRBJ2-4
cdr3_aa: CASSLGLTGQHIQYF

v_call: TRBV5-6
j_call: TRBJ1-2
cdr3_aa: CASSLWDDSGYTF

v_call: TRBV28
j_call: TRBJ1-2
cdr3_aa: CASSLMTKPTYGYTF

v_call: TRBV4-1
j_call: TRBJ2-1
cdr3_aa: CASSRALASSYNEQFF